This TCR beta chain stems from a study of CXCR4 blockade with PD-1 therapy in pancreatic cancer. This clone appeared a few times. Its antigen is unidentified. Libraries were prepared by immunoSEQ multiplex PCR; TCRdb keeps only in-frame clonotypes and omits some of them. Of some 4,500 clones detected, approximately 52% appear once; the ten largest clones hold over 11%. Study observations and caveats: Tumor clonality averaged roughly 0.13 versus 0.045 in healthy blood, not predicting survival. Clone frequency correlated with its number of distinct nucleotide rearrangements.

Trimming shortened V by 1 base and J by 4 bases, and 16 bases separated the two germline ends. The germline V gene has CDR1 SGHNT and CDR2 YENEEA. The CDR3 spans 16 residues. No neoadjuvant therapy was given before resection to the patients supplying these archived tumor blocks. The V and J genes are TRBV11-3 and TRBJ2-5; no clear D. The specimen sequenced was tumor tissue. The clonotype was recovered from a human donor with pancreatic ductal adenocarcinoma. In DNA form, the CDR3 reads TGTGCCAGCAGCTTAGGGGTGCAGGCCGCAGGAGAGACCCAGTACTTC. Encoded protein: CASSLGVQAAGETQYF.